Following are 31 T cell receptor beta chains from one sample sequenced in a study of shared clonotypes between healthy human individuals. Naive CD8 cells lacked CD45RO, underwent positive selection for CCR7 and left out terminally differentiated effector memory CD45RA+ cells. The data were produced by immunoSEQ multiplex PCR, yet TCRdb's version contains in-frame clones alone and is incomplete. The repertoire consists of about 2.2 million clones, with 93% occurring once and the leading ten covering more than 1.5%. Material for sequencing was naive CD8+ T cells from PBMCs. The receptors were gathered from a man younger than 30 in good health. Some clones in this sample may be carry-over from other donors' samples.

The V gene is TRBV4-1, the J gene TRBJ2-7, with no clear D. CDR3 length equals 15 residues. Per germline, CDR1 MGHRA and CDR2 YSYEKL. V shed 1 base and J shed 0 bases, with 10 bases lying between them. CDR3 DNA: TGCGCCAGCAGCCAAGGACAAACTTTCTCCTACGAGCAGTACTTC. Amino acid sequence: CASSQGQTFSYEQYF.

In DNA form, the CDR3 reads TGTGCCAGCAGCCCCCAGGCTAGCGGGTACACAGATACGCAGTATTTT. Amino acids: CASSPQASGYTDTQYF. V is TRBV9 and J is TRBJ2-3; 8 bases fit TRBD2. Germline CDR1 SGDLS, CDR2 YYNGEE. Losses at the gene ends were 4 bases for V and 2 bases for J; bases not matched to a gene: 9. The CDR3 consists of 16 residues.

This chain joins TRBV6-5 and TRBJ1-1; D unresolved. With 6 bases removed from V and 0 bases from J, the gap between germline ends came to 8 bases. Looked up from germline, CDR1 is MNHEY and CDR2 is SVGAGI. The CDR3 spans 13 residues. CDR3 bases: TGTGCCAGCAGAGTTCTCGTGAACACTGAAGCTTTCTTT. Translation gives CASRVLVNTEAFF.

In this sample, this clone turned up once. The rearrangement uses TRBV7-6 and TRBJ2-7; 11 bases line up with TRBD1. The germline V gene encodes CDR1 SGHVS and CDR2 FNYEAQ. With 5 bases clipped from V and 0 bases from J, the junction kept 9 bases outside the gene matches. CDR3 length: 17 residues. Here the CDR3 reads CASSPRTGGVSSYEQYF. Here the CDR3 DNA reads TGTGCCAGCAGCCCCCGGACAGGGGGCGTGAGCTCCTACGAGCAGTACTTC. Using reference TRBV7-6 and TRBJ2-7 for the parts outside the CDR3, the full variable domain is GAGVSQSPRYKVTKRGQDVALRCDPISGHVSLYWYRQALGQGPEFLTYFNYEAQQDKSGLPNDRFSAERPEGSISTLTIQRTEQRDSAMYRCASSPRTGGVSSYEQYFGPGTRLTVT.

The chain employs TRBV7-9 and TRBJ2-1; the match to TRBD2 covers 12 bases. Trimming at V came to 9 bases and at J to 3 bases, leaving 9 bases not matched to a gene. The CDR3 has 16 amino acids. Germline CDR1 and CDR2: SEHNR and FQNEAQ (reference sequence). The CDR3 DNA follows: TGTGCCAGTCGACTAGCGGGAGCCAGTATCTACAATGAGCAGTTCTTC. Translation gives CASRLAGASIYNEQFF.

As to this clone: Other nucleotide sequences in the sample specify the same CDR3. The chain combines TRBV28 with TRBJ2-7; no clear D. V lost 5 bases and J 0 bases, leaving 5 bases between the germline ends. This CDR3 comprises 12 residues. The V gene's germline CDR1 is MDHEN and CDR2 SYDVKM. CDR3: CASSPRSYEQYF. Here the CDR3 DNA reads TGTGCCAGCAGTCCCCGCTCCTACGAGCAGTACTTC. The variable domain in full, with the rest retrieved from reference TRBV28 and TRBJ2-7, is DVKVTQSSRYLVKRTGEKVFLECVQDMDHENMFWYRQDPGLGLRLIYFSYDVKMKEKGDIPEGYSVSREKKERFSLILESASTNQTSMYLCASSPRSYEQYFGPGTRLTVT.

The chain joins TRBV5-6 to TRBJ1-5, with D perhaps TRBD1 (6 bases). CDR1 and CDR2 from the germline V gene are SGHDT and YYEEEE. This CDR3 has 16 residues. With 2 bases removed from V and 0 bases from J, the gap between germline ends came to 12 bases. This CDR3 is CASSFGGAYSNQPQHF. CDR3 DNA sequence: TGTGCCAGCAGCTTTGGGGGGGCCTATAGCAATCAGCCCCAGCATTTT.

This clone was recorded only once. This chain connects TRBV30 to TRBJ1-1; the D is unclear. Trimming left V 2 bases short and J 1 base short, with 14 bases between. Germline CDR1 GTSNPN, CDR2 SVGIG (reference sequence). The CDR3 runs 15 residues. CDR3 protein: CAWSLSIAGNTEAFF. Written as DNA, the CDR3 is TGTGCCTGGAGTTTATCTATTGCTGGGAACACTGAAGCTTTCTTT.

The chain joins TRBV6-1 to TRBJ2-2, with D possibly matching TRBD1 (6 bases). With 8 bases removed from V and 1 base from J, the gap between germline ends came to 11 bases. The CDR3 is 14 amino acids. Germline CDR1 reads MNHNS; CDR2 reads SASEGT. CDR3 sequence reads: CASDQGWNTGELFF. The CDR3 coding sequence is TGTGCCAGCGATCAGGGGTGGAACACCGGGGAGCTGTTTTTT.

The rearrangement joins TRBV27 to TRBJ2-1; tentative D call: TRBD1 (6 bases). The CDR3 covers 11 residues. Deletions cut 8 bases from V and 7 bases from J, with 9 bases between. Looked up from germline, CDR1 is MNHEY and CDR2 is SMNVEV (reference sequence). The CDR3 spells CASRRGNEQFF. CDR3 nucleotide sequence: TGTGCCAGCCGCAGGGGTAATGAGCAGTTCTTC.

This clone occurred a few times. Other DNA sequences within the sample encode an identical CDR3. The chain is built from TRBV30 and TRBJ1-5; D is uncertain. Germline assignment: CDR1 GTSNPN and CDR2 SVGIG (reference sequence). V lost 0 bases to trimming and J lost 3 bases, with 6 bases between them. The CDR3 runs to 13 residues. CDR3 residues: CAWSVNDNQPQHF. The DNA of the CDR3 is TGTGCCTGGAGTGTGAATGACAATCAGCCCCAGCATTTT. Drawing the rest from reference TRBV30 and TRBJ1-5, the complete variable domain is SQTIHQWPATLVQPVGSPLSLECTVEGTSNPNLYWYRQAAGRGLQLLFYSVGIGQISSEVPQNLSASRPQDRQFILSSKKLLLSDSGFYLCAWSVNDNQPQHFGDGTRLSIL.

This chain joins TRBV10-2 and TRBJ2-1; no clear D gene. Germline CDR1 is WSHSY and CDR2 is SAAADI. The V end was cut by 2 bases, the J end by 9 bases, with 11 bases between. This CDR3 has 13 amino acids. The CDR3 region has the DNA TGCGCCAGCAGTGAGGCGGCAGCGAGTGAGCAGTTCTTC. Residues: CASSEAAASEQFF.

The gene calls are TRBV7-9 and TRBJ2-1; D gene unclear. There are 13 residues in the CDR3. Trimming removed 8 bases from V and 7 bases from J, with 15 bases in between. The germline CDR1 and CDR2 sequences are SEHNR and FQNEAQ (reference sequence). The CDR3 sequence: CASGNSLRNEQFF. As DNA, the CDR3 is TGTGCCAGCGGCAACAGCCTAAGGAATGAGCAGTTCTTC.

The V and J genes are TRBV7-3 and TRBJ1-1; tentative D call: TRBD1 (6 bases). The CDR3 is 14 residues long. Trimming took 1 base from V and 3 from J, leaving 9 bases between them. Germline CDR1 SGHTA, CDR2 FQGTGA. The CDR3 protein is CASSLRRGDTEAFF. The CDR3 DNA follows: TGTGCCAGCAGCTTAAGGAGGGGGGACACTGAAGCTTTCTTT.

This clone was observed a single time. This rearrangement joins TRBV19 to TRBJ2-7; D gene uncertain. Germline CDR1 LNHDA, CDR2 SQIVND (reference sequence). Trimming shortened V by 0 bases and J by 7 bases, and 10 bases separated the two germline ends. The CDR3 contains 13 residues. As DNA, the CDR3 is TGTGCCAGTAGTATAGACAGCAGGAAGGAGCAGTACTTC. Translated, it gives CASSIDSRKEQYF.

About this clone: Distinct nucleotide sequences in the sample also encode this CDR3. This chain joins TRBV7-9 and TRBJ1-2; possibly TRBD1 for D (6 bases). V shed 4 bases and J shed 7 bases, with 10 bases lying between them. Germline lookup yields CDR1 SEHNR and CDR2 FQNEAQ (reference sequence). The CDR3 extends over 12 amino acids. The CDR3 coding sequence is TGTGCCAGCAGCTCAGACAGGTCTGGCTACACCTTC. It yields the protein CASSSDRSGYTF.

This clone was detected only a few times. The chain carries TRBV11-1 and TRBJ1-5, with a tentative D call TRBD1 (6 bases). CDR1 is SGHAT, CDR2 FQDESV, per germline (reference sequence). Deletions cut 5 bases from V and 3 bases from J, with 11 bases between. This CDR3 is 14 amino acids long. The CDR3 DNA is TGTGCCAGCAGCCCTCGGGGACACAATCAGCCCCAGCATTTT. Residues: CASSPRGHNQPQHF.

This chain links TRBV28 with TRBJ2-7; unclear D gene. The V gene lost 5 bases and the J gene lost 0 bases, with 5 bases spanning the gap. There are 12 residues in the CDR3. Germline-derived CDR1 and CDR2 are MDHEN and SYDVKM. The CDR3 protein is CASSKSSYEQYF. In DNA, the CDR3 is TGTGCCAGCAGTAAGAGCTCCTACGAGCAGTACTTC.

This clone was recorded once. V usage is TRBV5-1 and J usage is TRBJ2-1; a weak D match, TRBD2 (5 bases). In germline, CDR1 is SGHRS, CDR2 YFSETQ. This CDR3 region has 11 residues. Trimming took off 0 bases at V and 10 bases at J, with 5 bases between the two ends. This CDR3 reads CASSLGEEQFF. The CDR3 DNA reads TGCGCCAGCAGCTTGGGGGAGGAGCAGTTCTTC.

The chain employs TRBV7-7 and TRBJ1-1, with no clear D. CDR3 length equals 12 residues. V gave up 8 bases and J gave up 7 bases, with 14 bases separating them. Looked up from germline, CDR1 is SSHAT and CDR2 is FNYEAQ (reference sequence). CDR3 region: CASQGSDGEAFF. CDR3 DNA: TGTGCCAGCCAAGGGAGCGACGGTGAAGCTTTCTTT.

V is TRBV27 and J is TRBJ2-7; 11 nucleotides align to TRBD1. Germline loops: CDR1 MNHEY, CDR2 SMNVEV (reference sequence). Trimming took 4 bases from V and 3 from J; bases not matched to a gene: 5. The CDR3 is 15 amino acids. CDR3 sequence reads: CASSSRTGGLYEQYF. The DNA for the CDR3 is TGTGCCAGCAGTTCCCGGACAGGGGGCCTCTACGAGCAGTACTTC.

The V and J genes are TRBV27 and TRBJ2-5, with D unclear. V lost 1 base, J lost 4 bases, and 13 bases lay in between. The CDR3 totals 15 residues. CDR1 is MNHEY and CDR2 is SMNVEV in the germline V gene (reference sequence). The CDR3 loop is CASSLFGGSRETQYF. DNA of the CDR3: TGTGCCAGCAGTTTATTTGGTGGCAGCCGAGAGACCCAGTACTTC.

The table lists this clone with a few counts. V is TRBV7-9 and J is TRBJ1-2; D unresolved. Germline V gives CDR1 SEHNR, CDR2 FQNEAQ (reference sequence). This CDR3 is 12 amino acids long. Trimming stripped 3 bases from V and 7 bases from J, with 9 bases between. The CDR3 here is CASSLDPLGYTF. Written as DNA, the CDR3 is TGTGCCAGCAGCTTGGATCCACTTGGCTACACCTTC.

The V gene is TRBV25-1, the J gene TRBJ2-6, with D tentatively TRBD2 (5 bases). This CDR3 spans 14 amino acids. Trimming cost V 3 bases and J 3 bases, with 6 bases left between them. Germline V gene sequence: CDR1 MGHDK, CDR2 SYGVNS. As DNA, the CDR3 is TGTGCCAGCAGTGACCGGGATGGGGCCAACGTCCTGACTTTC. This sequence encodes CASSDRDGANVLTF.

The gene calls are TRBV7-9 and TRBJ2-7; 8 bases agree with TRBD2. Germline lookup yields CDR1 SEHNR and CDR2 FQNEAQ (reference sequence). CDR3 length equals 15 residues. V shed 1 base and J 3 bases; nucleotides not matched to a gene: 5. The CDR3 spells CASSLVLAGNYEQYF. Written as DNA, the CDR3 is TGTGCCAGCAGCTTAGTTTTAGCGGGAAACTACGAGCAGTACTTC.

This chain links TRBV7-9 with TRBJ2-7; TRBD1 matches at 8 bases. The CDR3 covers 14 residues. The J segment lost 2 bases and the V segment lost 7 bases, leaving 7 bases of the junction unmatched. The germline V gene has CDR1 SEHNR and CDR2 FQNEAQ (reference sequence). CDR3 nucleotides: TGTGCCAGCACTACGACAGGGGCCCCCTACGAGCAGTACTTC. Protein product: CASTTTGAPYEQYF.

This chain uses TRBV7-9 with TRBJ1-5, with 9 bases identical to TRBD1. V was clipped by 1 base and J by 1 base; unmatched bases: 8. The germline V gene encodes CDR1 SEHNR and CDR2 FQNEAQ (reference sequence). The CDR3 sequence is 18 residues long. Here the CDR3 DNA reads TGTGCCAGCAGCTTAGTACTGGGACAGGGCTTCAGCAATCAGCCCCAGCATTTT. It codes for CASSLVLGQGFSNQPQHF.

The chain uses TRBV19 and TRBJ2-7; 7 bases line up with TRBD2. Trimming at V came to 5 bases and at J to 5 bases, leaving 9 bases not matched to a gene. The germline V gene has CDR1 LNHDA and CDR2 SQIVND (reference sequence). The CDR3 contains 14 residues. DNA of the CDR3: TGTGCCAGTAGTCCGCGGGAGCTCGTGGACGAGCAGTACTTC. Protein sequence: CASSPRELVDEQYF.

The chain has TRBV6-5 and TRBJ1-2; tentative D call: TRBD1 (6 bases). This CDR3 is built from 14 residues. CDR1 is MNHEY, CDR2 SVGAGI, per germline. The V end was cut by 2 bases, the J end by 5 bases, with 12 bases between. DNA of the CDR3: TGTGCCAGCAGTTACCTCGAGGGGGTATATGGCTACACCTTC. As protein: CASSYLEGVYGYTF.

The chain recombines TRBV7-2 with TRBJ1-5; TRBD1 might be the D (5 bases). The CDR3 runs 15 residues. V was shortened by 4 bases and J by 0 bases, with 10 bases between the two germline ends. The germline CDR1 and CDR2 sequences are SGHTA and FQGNSA. For the CDR3, the DNA is TGTGCCAGCAGCTCAGACAGATATAGCAATCAGCCCCAGCATTTT. As protein: CASSSDRYSNQPQHF.

The chain joins TRBV4-3 to TRBJ1-2, with D unclear. Trimming took 0 bases from V and 4 from J, leaving 15 bases between them. The CDR3 covers 16 residues. Germline V gene data show CDR1 as LGHNA and CDR2 as YSLEER. Here the CDR3 DNA reads TGCGCCAGCAGCCAAGATCGAGTTTCCAGGTTCTATGGCTACACCTTC. The encoded protein is CASSQDRVSRFYGYTF.